Presented here are 23 T cell receptor beta chains from one specimen sequenced in a study of T cell repertoires in cytomegalovirus infection. Using its own MiXCR run on the reads, TCRdb lists one record per CDR3 protein. The repertoire holds 630,000 or so distinct CDR3 sequences, with 20% to 25% as singletons. Sequenced input: CD8+ T cells from PBMCs. Receptors originate from a human donor in good health (CMV status not recorded). Some clones in this sample may be carry-over from other donors' samples.

Many counts were recorded for this clonotype. The rearrangement joins TRBV15 to TRBJ1-1, with a tentative D call TRBD1 (6 bases). V lost 0 bases, J lost 8 bases, and 10 bases lay in between. The CDR3 has 13 residues. In germline, CDR1 is LNHNV, CDR2 YYDKDF (reference sequence). The DNA of the CDR3 is TGTGCCACCAGCAGAGATTCAGGGGTGGAAGCTTTCTTT. Translation: CATSRDSGVEAFF. Full variable domain (outside the CDR3, taken from reference TRBV15 and TRBJ1-1): DAMVIQNPRYQVTQFGKPVTLSCSQTLNHNVMYWYQQKSSQAPKLLFHYYDKDFNNEADTPDNFQSRRPNTSFCFLDIRSPGLGDTAMYLCATSRDSGVEAFFGQGTRLTVV.

This clonotype was counted at least ten times. The chain employs TRBV7-2 and TRBJ2-1, with 7 nucleotides matching TRBD2. Trimming at V came to 7 bases and at J to 7 bases, leaving 4 bases not matched to a gene. CDR3 length: 12 residues. Per germline, CDR1 SGHTA and CDR2 FQGNSA. The CDR3 loop is CASIMGGNEQFF. The CDR3 DNA is TGTGCCAGCATCATGGGGGGGAATGAGCAGTTCTTC.

This chain joins TRBV10-3 and TRBJ2-5; D possibly corresponds to TRBD1 (5 bases). V lost 0 bases and J lost 0, with 8 bases in between. Germline loops: CDR1 ENHRY, CDR2 SYGVKD. The CDR3 totals 15 residues. CDR3 bases: TGTGCCATCAGTGAGTCAGCAGGGAACCAAGAGACCCAGTACTTC. This sequence encodes CAISESAGNQETQYF.

This clonotype has only a few counts. This chain joins TRBV6-5 and TRBJ1-6; 7 bases are shared with TRBD1. There are 16 residues in the CDR3. J was trimmed by 10 bases and V by 0 bases; bases with no gene match: 9. The germline gives CDR1 MNHEY, CDR2 SVGAGI. The CDR3 DNA reads as TGTGCCAGCAGTTACTCGAGAGGGGGCGACGGATCACCCCTCCACTTT. Its translation is CASSYSRGGDGSPLHF.

This clonotype was counted between two and nine times. The J gene is TRBJ2-1, the V gene TRBV7-8, with D uncertain. The CDR3 totals 17 residues. The germline CDR1 and CDR2 sequences are SGHVS and FQNEAQ. V lost 0 bases to trimming and J lost 0 bases, with 12 bases between them. The CDR3 DNA reads TGTGCCAGCAGCTTAGCGCCGCCAGAGAGCTCCTACAATGAGCAGTTCTTC. It yields the protein CASSLAPPESSYNEQFF.

The chain recombines TRBV7-9 with TRBJ2-1, with D perhaps being TRBD1 or TRBD2 (5 bases each). The length of the CDR3 is 12 residues. V was trimmed by 8 bases and J by 8 bases, leaving 13 bases between them. Germline CDR1 SEHNR, CDR2 FQNEAQ (reference sequence). Here the CDR3 DNA reads TGTGCCAGCGAAGCAGGGCGGGATGAGCAGTTCTTC. It yields the protein CASEAGRDEQFF.

At least ten counts were recorded for this clonotype. The CDR3 protein is CASSLDIGEAFF. The CDR3 DNA reads TGTGCCAGCAGCTTAGATATAGGAGAAGCTTTCTTT. This sequence joins TRBV7-9 and TRBJ1-1; D not certain. V gave up 1 base and J gave up 8 bases, with 8 bases separating them. The CDR3 runs 12 residues. Germline V gives CDR1 SEHNR, CDR2 FQNEAQ (reference sequence).

This clonotype was counted only a few times. Being one base from a much bigger clone, this may be a read error. J is TRBJ2-2 and V is TRBV7-7, with D uncertain. From germline, CDR1 is SSHAT and CDR2 FNYEAQ (reference sequence). The CDR3 sequence is 13 residues long. For the CDR3, the DNA is TGTGCTAGCAGCCGTGATTTAATCGGGGAGCTGTTTTTT. Protein product: CASSRDLIGELFF. The full variable domain, rest sourced from reference TRBV7-7 and TRBJ2-2, is GAGVSQSPRYKVTKRGQDVTLRCDPISSHATLYWYQQALGQGPEFLTYFNYEAQPDKSGLPSDRFSAERPEGSISTLTIQRTEQRDSAMYRCASSRDLIGELFFGEGSRLTVL.

As to this clonotype: A much larger clone is a single base away; this may be a read error. The J gene is TRBJ1-1, the V gene TRBV12-5; D is unresolved. Germline CDR1 reads LGHNT; CDR2 reads FRNRAP. This CDR3 region has 11 residues. The CDR3 reads CVSGEGIEAFF. In DNA form, the CDR3 reads TGTGTTAGTGGGGAAGGGATTGAAGCTTTCTTT. The whole variable domain, remainder taken from reference TRBV12-5 and TRBJ1-1, is DARVTQTPRHKVTEMGQEVTMRCQPILGHNTVFWYRQTMMQGLELLAYFRNRAPLDDSGMPKDRFSAEMPDATLATLKIQPSEPRDSAVYFCVSGEGIEAFFGQGTRLTVV.

This clonotype was counted a few times. This chain uses TRBV24-1 with TRBJ2-6; the D is unclear. Germline V gene data show CDR1 as KGHDR and CDR2 as SFDVKD. V was trimmed by 5 bases and J by 4 bases, leaving 8 bases between them. The length of the CDR3 is 14 residues. CDR3 sequence (DNA): TGTGCCACCAGTGGACGAGAGGGGGCCAACGTCCTGACTTTC. This encodes CATSGREGANVLTF.

In this sample, this clonotype turned up many times. V usage is TRBV7-2 and J usage is TRBJ1-1; D uncertain. The CDR3 is 15 residues long. CDR1 and CDR2 from the germline V gene are SGHTA and FQGNSA. Trimming stripped 0 bases from V and 4 bases from J, with 12 bases between. CDR3 sequence: CASSLATGRGTEAFF. The DNA of the CDR3 is TGTGCCAGCAGCTTAGCTACGGGTAGAGGCACTGAAGCTTTCTTT.

The chain has TRBV28 and TRBJ1-5; a possible D gene is TRBD1 (5 bases). Per germline, CDR1 MDHEN and CDR2 SYDVKM. The germline V and J ends were trimmed by 5 bases and 0 bases, with 11 bases remaining between them. CDR3 length equals 15 residues. The CDR3 is CASSPRTYSNQPQHF. The CDR3 region has the DNA TGTGCCAGCAGTCCAAGGACATATAGCAATCAGCCCCAGCATTTT.

The chain is built from TRBV15 and TRBJ1-3; D possibly corresponds to TRBD1 (6 bases). The CDR3 is made up of 15 amino acids. Between the trimmed V and J ends, which lost 0 bases and 2 bases, there was a span of 8 bases. Looked up from germline, CDR1 is LNHNV and CDR2 is YYDKDF (reference sequence). As DNA, the CDR3 is TGTGCCACCAGCAGAGAGGCAGGGGCTGGAAACACCATATATTTT. This codes for CATSREAGAGNTIYF.

In its sample, this clonotype was seen many times. This chain links TRBV6-1 with TRBJ2-5; 9 bases fit TRBD1. The CDR3 totals 19 residues. Trimming removed 7 bases from V and 5 bases from J; junction bases left unmatched: 23. The V gene's germline CDR1 is MNHNS and CDR2 SASEGT. The CDR3 sequence: CASTPVAGTGWGSWETQYF. The CDR3 DNA follows: TGTGCCAGCACCCCCGTTGCCGGGACAGGGTGGGGCTCATGGGAGACCCAGTACTTC.

This clonotype was recorded at least ten times. The rearrangement links TRBV10-1 to TRBJ1-1; weak D call: TRBD1 (6 bases). Deletions cut 3 bases from V and 1 base from J, with 12 bases between. This CDR3 contains 15 residues. CDR1 and CDR2 from the germline V gene are WNHNN and SYGVQD (reference sequence). Here the CDR3 reads CASSEGGNPNTEAFF. The DNA of the CDR3 is TGCGCCAGCAGTGAAGGGGGAAACCCGAACACTGAAGCTTTCTTT.

This clonotype was counted many times. This rearrangement joins TRBV7-6 to TRBJ2-7; D is unresolved. V was shortened by 1 base and J by 3 bases, with 13 bases between the two germline ends. The CDR3 is 15 amino acids. Germline loops: CDR1 SGHVS, CDR2 FNYEAQ. Here the CDR3 reads CASSLGGILDYEQYF. The CDR3 nucleotides read TGTGCCAGCAGCTTAGGGGGAATTTTGGACTACGAGCAGTACTTC.

This clonotype was seen more than once but under ten times. The chain has TRBV10-3 and TRBJ1-2, with TRBD1 identical over 9 bases. The V gene end was trimmed by 4 bases and the J gene end by 8 bases; junction bases not matched to a gene: 11. The CDR3 covers 15 residues. Germline V lookup: CDR1 ENHRY, CDR2 SYGVKD. As DNA, the CDR3 is TGTGCCATCAGTGCCACAGTCGGACAGGGGATCGGCTACACCTTC. Its translation: CAISATVGQGIGYTF.

J is TRBJ2-5 and V is TRBV15; no reliable D call. The germline V gene encodes CDR1 LNHNV and CDR2 YYDKDF (reference sequence). V gave up 0 bases and J gave up 3 bases, with 8 bases separating them. CDR3 length: 14 amino acids. The CDR3 region has the DNA TGTGCCACCAGCAGAGAGGGCGGAAAAGAGACCCAGTACTTC. It is translated as CATSREGGKETQYF.

In its sample, this clonotype was seen many times. The chain joins TRBV7-9 to TRBJ1-2, with TRBD1 matching over 7 bases. With 4 bases clipped from V and 6 bases from J, the junction kept 8 bases outside the gene matches. CDR1 SEHNR and CDR2 FQNEAQ come from the germline V gene (reference sequence). This CDR3 region has 14 residues. The CDR3 coding sequence is TGTGCCAGCAGCTCCTTCACCAGGGGGAATGGCTACACCTTC. Protein sequence: CASSSFTRGNGYTF.

Turning to this clonotype: An end of the junction differs from the germline gene, which may be a read error. The J gene is TRBJ1-5, the V gene TRBV2, with 10 bases fitting TRBD1. Germline assignment: CDR1 SNHLY and CDR2 FYNNEI. The CDR3 extends over 15 amino acids. As DNA, the CDR3 is TGTGCCAGCAGTGGGACAGGGGGGAGCAAACAGCCCCAGCATTTT. It yields the protein CASSGTGGSKQPQHF.

This clonotype has just a few counts. This chain links TRBV2 with TRBJ1-2; D may be TRBD1 (6 bases). Germline CDR1 and CDR2: SNHLY and FYNNEI. The V and J ends lost 3 bases and 2 bases respectively, with 13 bases between them. This CDR3 is built from 15 residues. CDR3 DNA sequence: TGTGCCAGCAGTGACAGGGGAAGTGGGAACTATGGCTACACCTTC. It specifies CASSDRGSGNYGYTF. Looking up the rest from reference TRBV2 and TRBJ1-2 gives the full variable domain: EPEVTQTPSHQVTQMGQEVILRCVPISNHLYFYWYRQILGQKVEFLVSFYNNEISEKSEIFDDQFSVERPDGSNFTLKIRSTKLEDSAMYFCASSDRGSGNYGYTFGSGTRLTVV.

This clonotype was observed at least ten times. The chain has TRBV27 and TRBJ1-5; D gene ambiguous. Trimming removed 8 bases at V and 11 bases at J, with 25 bases between. Germline V gene lookup returns CDR1 MNHEY and CDR2 SMNVEV (reference sequence). The CDR3 spans 15 residues. This CDR3 is CASASSPQDGEAQHF. CDR3 DNA: TGTGCCAGCGCTTCATCACCCCAGGACGGAGAGGCCCAGCATTTT.

The chain is built from TRBV6-2 or TRBV6-3 and TRBJ1-5; 7 nucleotides align to TRBD1. The length of the CDR3 is 14 residues. Trimming at V came to 6 bases and at J to 7 bases, leaving 9 bases not matched to a gene. Germline CDR1 reads MNHEY; CDR2 reads SVGEGT. CDR3 region: CASRPTGVGQPQHF. CDR3 nucleotide sequence: TGTGCCAGCAGACCTACAGGGGTGGGACAGCCCCAGCATTTT.